Following are 15 T cell receptor beta chains from one sample sequenced in a study of cytomegalovirus exposure and HLA in healthy donors. A multiplex PCR was run with 60 Vbeta primers and 13 Jbeta primers. Generated by immunoSEQ multiplex PCR, the TCRdb table keeps only in-frame clones and is missing some. The repertoire consists of over 250,000 clones, with approximately 70% occurring once and the leading ten covering under 3%. The sequencing sample was made of PBMCs. Source of these receptors: a female donor in good health and CMV-seronegative.

This chain connects TRBV27 to TRBJ1-1; tentative D call: TRBD1 (5 bases). Trimming removed 0 bases at V and 6 bases at J, with 20 bases between. The CDR3 runs 17 residues. CDR1 and CDR2 from the germline V gene are MNHEY and SMNVEV (reference sequence). The CDR3 region is CASSLSGGESALAEAFF. The CDR3 DNA follows: TGTGCCAGCAGTTTATCTGGGGGGGAATCTGCATTAGCTGAAGCTTTCTTT.

This clone occurred a few times. The CDR3 DNA reads as TGTGCCAGCAGCTTAGTGGGAACGACTAGCGGGGCCTACGAGCAGTACTTC. The encoded protein is CASSLVGTTSGAYEQYF. The chain uses TRBV7-2 and TRBJ2-7; 11 positions agree with TRBD2. With 1 base clipped from V and 2 bases from J, the junction kept 7 bases outside the gene matches. The CDR3 has 17 residues. Germline CDR1 SGHTA, CDR2 FQGNSA.

The chain uses TRBV28 and TRBJ2-5; 8 bases fit TRBD1. Germline CDR1 is MDHEN and CDR2 is SYDVKM. V was clipped by 3 bases and J by 8 bases; unmatched bases: 5. CDR3 size: 13 residues. CDR3 DNA: TGTGCCAGCAGTTTTGGGGGACAGGAAACCCAGTACTTC. This codes for CASSFGGQETQYF.

The gene calls are TRBV6-5 and TRBJ2-7; D might be TRBD2 (5 bases). V lost 0 bases and J 1 base, leaving 13 bases between the germline ends. Germline V gene sequence: CDR1 MNHEY, CDR2 SVGAGI. This CDR3 has 16 amino acids. CDR3 region: CASSYSRTPSSYEQYF. In nucleotides, the CDR3 is TGTGCCAGCAGTTACTCGAGGACTCCCTCATCCTACGAGCAGTACTTC.

V gene TRBV27 combines with J gene TRBJ1-1, with 11 bases matching TRBD1. The CDR3 spans 15 residues. Losses at the gene ends were 5 bases for V and 5 bases for J; bases not matched to a gene: 7. Germline-derived CDR1 and CDR2 are MNHEY and SMNVEV (reference sequence). As DNA, the CDR3 is TGTGCCAGCAGTAGGATCGGGACAGGGGGAACTGAAGCTTTCTTT. Residues: CASSRIGTGGTEAFF.

J is TRBJ2-3 and V is TRBV7-2; D unresolved. The V end was cut by 1 base, the J end by 0 bases, with 11 bases between. The V gene's germline CDR1 is SGHTA and CDR2 FQGNSA. The CDR3 is made up of 16 amino acids. This CDR3 is CASSLGWAQSTDTQYF. DNA of the CDR3: TGTGCCAGCAGCTTAGGTTGGGCTCAGAGCACAGATACGCAGTATTTT.

The chain recombines TRBV7-6 with TRBJ1-4; tentatively, D is TRBD1 (6 bases). Trimming shortened V by 1 base and J by 6 bases, and 9 bases separated the two germline ends. CDR3 length: 14 amino acids. Germline lookup yields CDR1 SGHVS and CDR2 FNYEAQ. CDR3 region: CASSLDEGDEKLFF. The CDR3 DNA reads TGTGCCAGCAGCTTAGACGAGGGGGATGAAAAACTGTTTTTT. The full variable domain, in which reference TRBV7-6 and TRBJ1-4 provide the parts outside the CDR3, is GAGVSQSPRYKVTKRGQDVALRCDPISGHVSLYWYRQALGQGPEFLTYFNYEAQQDKSGLPNDRFSAERPEGSISTLTIQRTEQRDSAMYRCASSLDEGDEKLFFGSGTQLSVL.

This clone was seen only a few times. V is TRBV5-4 and J is TRBJ2-5; D gene ambiguous. Trimming took 2 bases from V and 4 from J, leaving 3 bases between them. Germline V CDR1 and CDR2: SGHNT, YYREEE (reference sequence). The CDR3 sequence is 11 residues long. The CDR3, as DNA: TGTGCCAGCAGCTTCGGAGAGACCCAGTACTTC. It translates to CASSFGETQYF.

This clone was observed once. V and J are TRBV7-9 and TRBJ1-5; perhaps TRBD1 as D (6 bases). Germline V gives CDR1 SEHNR, CDR2 FQNEAQ (reference sequence). The CDR3 is made up of 15 amino acids. Trimming pared 5 bases from V and 7 bases from J, leaving 18 bases between. The CDR3 sequence: CASSAKGGAGQPQHF. The CDR3 nucleotides read TGTGCCAGCAGCGCAAAGGGGGGGGCAGGCCAGCCCCAGCATTTT.

The rearrangement links TRBV2 to TRBJ1-5, with a weak D call TRBD1 (5 bases). V was pared by 8 bases and J by 3 bases, with 14 bases between. The CDR3 is 14 amino acids. In germline, CDR1 is SNHLY, CDR2 FYNNEI. CDR3 DNA sequence: TGTGCCAGCGGACCCGGGACTACCAATCAGCCCCAGCATTTT. Translation: CASGPGTTNQPQHF.

This chain uses TRBV7-8 with TRBJ2-7; 9 bases are shared with TRBD1. Germline V gene data show CDR1 as SGHVS and CDR2 as FQNEAQ. The CDR3 is 16 residues long. J gave up 3 bases and V 1 base, and 7 bases lay outside the gene matches. As DNA, the CDR3 is TGTGCCAGCAGCTTAGGGGACAGGGTAATCGGCTACGAGCAGTACTTC. Translation: CASSLGDRVIGYEQYF.

This clone has just a few counts. The J gene is TRBJ1-4, the V gene TRBV4-1; D possibly corresponds to TRBD1 (6 bases). Germline V lookup: CDR1 MGHRA, CDR2 YSYEKL. This CDR3 comprises 17 residues. Trimming cost V 2 bases and J 2 bases, with 15 bases left between them. CDR3 protein: CASSQPGDLGTNEKLFF. The CDR3 nucleotides read TGCGCCAGCAGCCAACCAGGGGATCTCGGGACTAATGAAAAACTGTTTTTT.

This chain joins TRBV19 and TRBJ2-7; TRBD1 is a possible D gene (6 bases). The CDR3 extends over 13 amino acids. With 0 bases removed from V and 9 bases from J, the gap between germline ends came to 12 bases. Germline V CDR1 and CDR2: LNHDA, SQIVND (reference sequence). As DNA, the CDR3 is TGTGCCAGTAGTATAGATCTGGAGACAGGGCAGTACTTC. Protein product: CASSIDLETGQYF.

In its sample, this clone was seen once. The rearrangement uses TRBV11-3 and TRBJ2-5; 15 nucleotides align to TRBD2. The CDR3 sequence is 17 residues long. V lost 3 bases, J lost 5 bases, and 7 bases stayed unmatched. Germline lookup yields CDR1 SGHNT and CDR2 YENEEA. CDR3 protein: CASSFGLAGGPGETQYF. CDR3 nucleotides: TGTGCCAGCAGCTTCGGACTAGCGGGAGGGCCTGGGGAGACCCAGTACTTC.

The rearrangement links TRBV28 to TRBJ1-3; D possibly corresponds to TRBD1 (6 bases). This CDR3 comprises 15 residues. Germline CDR1 reads MDHEN; CDR2 reads SYDVKM. With 5 bases removed from V and 2 bases from J, the gap between germline ends came to 13 bases. CDR3 loop: CASSTGLEAGNTIYF. CDR3 bases: TGTGCCAGCAGTACAGGGTTGGAGGCTGGAAACACCATATATTTT. The full variable domain, in which reference TRBV28 and TRBJ1-3 provide the parts outside the CDR3, is DVKVTQSSRYLVKRTGEKVFLECVQDMDHENMFWYRQDPGLGLRLIYFSYDVKMKEKGDIPEGYSVSREKKERFSLILESASTNQTSMYLCASSTGLEAGNTIYFGEGSWLTVV.